This TCR beta chain was profiled in a study of OX40 agonist ivuxolimab in advanced cancers. Study findings and constraints: Clonal expansion was seen in CD4+ and CD8+ blood T cells by week 6 at 0.1 to 3.0 mg/kg.

The table came from immunoSEQ multiplex PCR; TCRdb's copy has only in-frame clones and leaves some out. The sample has about 45,000 clones, roughly 80% seen once. This clone came up a few times. Its antigen is as yet unknown. This sequence originates from an adult with an advanced solid tumor such as melanoma, head and neck, liver or kidney cancer. The specimen was CD4+ or CD8+ T cells sorted from blood, collected in a trial of the OX40 agonist ivuxolimab.

CDR3 nucleotides: TGTGCCAGCAGCGTCGTGGGAGGGGGCGATACCGGGGAGCTGTTTTTT. Protein sequence: CASSVVGGGDTGELFF. The V gene is TRBV14, the J gene TRBJ2-2, with D perhaps assigned TRBD1 or TRBD2 (7 bases each). The germline V and J ends were trimmed by 5 bases and 5 bases, with 18 bases remaining between them. CDR3 length equals 16 residues. Germline loops: CDR1 SGHDN, CDR2 FVKESK.